The present entry profiles one T cell receptor beta chain with its context. The antigen is undetermined. This CDR3 spans 15 amino acids. V shed 0 bases and J shed 0 bases, with 10 bases lying between them. Germline V gene data show CDR1 as SGDLS and CDR2 as YYNGEE. TCRdb reanalysed the RACE reads using MiXCR and keeps one entry per CDR3 protein. Of tens of thousands of distinct CDR3 sequences listed, approximately 10% are singletons. This sample is drawn from a study of human T cells and chemical hapten exposure. Across the whole study: 2% DPC applied to a roughly 2 cm by roughly 2 cm arm area sensitized donors. Whole-study results and caveats: No shift was seen in TCRs above 1 in 1000 frequency with DPC sensitization. Alopecia affecting every donor means their immune response may not match healthy people's.

Time point indicated: pre-sensitization, week 0. Treatment: therapeutic diphenylcyclopropenone sensitization with weekly scalp DPC. Researchers extracted total RNA from unfractionated whole blood. The sample consisted of whole blood, taken in connection with sensitization to the hapten diphenylcyclopropenone (DPC). The V gene is TRBV9, the J gene TRBJ2-7; D unclear. The sequence derives from a woman between 50 and 59 years old with alopecia areata. Some clones in this sample may be carry-over from other donors' samples. In nucleotides, the CDR3 is TGTGCCAGCAGCGTAGGCGACTGGAGCTCCTACGAGCAGTACTTC. It codes for CASSVGDWSSYEQYF. Based on the CDR3 plus reference TRBV9 and TRBJ2-7, the full variable domain is DSGVTQTPKHLITATGQRVTLRCSPRSGDLSVYWYQQSLDQGLQFLIQYYNGEERAKGNILERFSAQQFPDLHSELNLSSLELGDSALYFCASSVGDWSSYEQYFGPGTRLTVT.